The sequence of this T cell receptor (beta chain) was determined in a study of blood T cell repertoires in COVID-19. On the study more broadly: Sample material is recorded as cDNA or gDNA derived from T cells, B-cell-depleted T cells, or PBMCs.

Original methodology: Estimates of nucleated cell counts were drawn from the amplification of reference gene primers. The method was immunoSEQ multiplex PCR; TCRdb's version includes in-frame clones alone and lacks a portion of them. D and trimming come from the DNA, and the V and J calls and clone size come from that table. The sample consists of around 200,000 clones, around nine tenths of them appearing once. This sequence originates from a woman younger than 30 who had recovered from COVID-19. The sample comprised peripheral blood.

The CDR3 DNA is TGTGCCAGCAGTGACGGTCGGACGGGATATAATTCACCCCTCCACTTT. This sequence encodes CASSDGRTGYNSPLHF. This chain joins TRBV28 and TRBJ1-6, with unresolved D. The V end lost 5 bases, the J end lost 4 bases, and 15 bases lay between the germline ends. Germline loops: CDR1 MDHEN, CDR2 SYDVKM. The CDR3 spans 16 residues.